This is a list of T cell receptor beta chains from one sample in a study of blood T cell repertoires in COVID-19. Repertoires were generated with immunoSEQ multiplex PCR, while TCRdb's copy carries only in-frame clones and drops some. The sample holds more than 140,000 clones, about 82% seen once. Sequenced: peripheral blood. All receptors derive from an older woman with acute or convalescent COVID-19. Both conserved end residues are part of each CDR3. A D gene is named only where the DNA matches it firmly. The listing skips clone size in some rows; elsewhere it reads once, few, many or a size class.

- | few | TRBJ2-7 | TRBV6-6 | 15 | TGTGCCAGCAGTCGACTTGAAGGGGCGGCTTACGAGCAGTACTTC | CASSRLEGAAYEQYF
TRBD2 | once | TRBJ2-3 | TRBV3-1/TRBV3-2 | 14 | TGTGCCAGCAGCCAAGACGGGGGGACGGATACGCAGTATTTT | CASSQDGGTDTQYF
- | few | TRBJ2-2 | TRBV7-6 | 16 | TGTGCCAGCAGCTTCAATCAGGGAGGGAACACCGGGGAGCTGTTTTTT | CASSFNQGGNTGELFF
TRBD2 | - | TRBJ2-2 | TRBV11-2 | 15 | TGTGCCAGCAGCGTAACCGGGACTAGAGCCGGGGAGCTGTTTTTT | CASSVTGTRAGELFF
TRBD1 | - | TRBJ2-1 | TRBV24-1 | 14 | TGTGCCACCACCACGACAGGGTTGGCGAATGAGCAGTTCTTC | CATTTTGLANEQFF
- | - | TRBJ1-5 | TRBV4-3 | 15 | TGCGCCAGCAGCCAAGGCGCAGGGTACAATCAGCCCCAGCATTTT | CASSQGAGYNQPQHF
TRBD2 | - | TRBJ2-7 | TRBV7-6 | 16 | TGTGCCAGCAGCCGCGGGGCGGCGGGGGGGCCGTATGAGCAGTACTTC | CASSRGAAGGPYEQYF
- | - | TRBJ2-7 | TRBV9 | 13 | TGTGCCAGCAGCACCCGGGACTCCTACGAGCAGTACTTC | CASSTRDSYEQYF
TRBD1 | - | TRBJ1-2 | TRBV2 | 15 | TGTGCCAGCAGTGACCCCGACAGGGCTAACTATGGCTACACCTTC | CASSDPDRANYGYTF
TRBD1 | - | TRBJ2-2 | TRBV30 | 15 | TGTGCCTGGAGTGTAGGACAGGGGAACACCGGGGAGCTGTTTTTT | CAWSVGQGNTGELFF
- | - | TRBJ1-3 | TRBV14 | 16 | TGTGCCAGCAGCCAAGATCCCGCGAGCTCTCGAAACACCATATATTTT | CASSQDPASSRNTIYF
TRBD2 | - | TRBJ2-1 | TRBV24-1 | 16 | TGTGCCACCAGTGTTGGCGGGGGGGGCCCTTACAATGAGCAGTTCTTC | CATSVGGGGPYNEQFF
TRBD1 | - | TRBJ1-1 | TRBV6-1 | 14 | TGTGCCAGCAGTGAAAGGACAGGGGAGACTGAAGCTTTCTTT | CASSERTGETEAFF
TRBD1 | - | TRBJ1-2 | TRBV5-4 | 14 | TGTGCCAGCAGCCACAGGGGGCCGAACTATGGCTACACCTTC | CASSHRGPNYGYTF
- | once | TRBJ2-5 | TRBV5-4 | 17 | TGTGCCAGCAGCTCCCGAGGCTCGGCGGGGAACCAAGAGACCCAGTACTTC | CASSSRGSAGNQETQYF
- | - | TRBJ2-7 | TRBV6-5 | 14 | TGTGCCTGCGATTCACAGGGGAGGTCCTACGAGCAGTACTTC | CACDSQGRSYEQYF
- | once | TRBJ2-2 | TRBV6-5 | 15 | TGTGCCAGCAAGCCCCGACAGGAGAACACCGGGGAGCTGTTTTTT | CASKPRQENTGELFF
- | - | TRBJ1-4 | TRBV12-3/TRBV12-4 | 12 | TGTGCCAGCAGTGCCGGGGGGGAAAAACTGTTTTTT | CASSAGGEKLFF
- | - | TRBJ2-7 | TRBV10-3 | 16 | TGTGCCATCAGTGAGTCTCGAGGGCAAGCTTCCTACGAGCAGTACTTC | CAISESRGQASYEQYF
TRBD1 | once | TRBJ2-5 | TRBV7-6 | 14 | TGTGCCAGCAGCATACAGGGGGCGCGGGAGACCCAGTACTTC | CASSIQGARETQYF
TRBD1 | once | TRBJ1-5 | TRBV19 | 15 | TGTGCCAGCAGTGGGACGGGACAGCCTAATCAGCCCCAGCATTTT | CASSGTGQPNQPQHF
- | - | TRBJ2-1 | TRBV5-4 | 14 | TGTGCCAGCAGCGGGGGGGCCGCCTACAATGAGCAGTTCTTC | CASSGGAAYNEQFF
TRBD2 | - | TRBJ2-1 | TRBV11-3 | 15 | TGTGCCAGCAGCTGGGCGGGGGAGATCTACAATGAGCAGTTCTTC | CASSWAGEIYNEQFF
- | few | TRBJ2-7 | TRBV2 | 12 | TGTGCCAGCAGTAGACAGCCCTACGAGCAGTACTTC | CASSRQPYEQYF
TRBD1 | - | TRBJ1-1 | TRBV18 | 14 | TGTGCCAGCTCCCCAGGGGGCGGGAACACTGAAGCTTTCTTT | CASSPGGGNTEAFF
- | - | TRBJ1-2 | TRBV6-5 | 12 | TGTGCCAGCAGGAAGACAGACTATGGCTACACCTTC | CASRKTDYGYTF